This T cell receptor (beta chain) was recovered during a study of T-cell reconstitution after alpha-beta-depleted transplantation in children (dated by TCRdb to 2016 to 2017). Broadly, across the study: T-cell immune reconstitution after TCRalphabeta/CD19-depleted allogeneic hematopoietic cell transplantation in children was quantitatively tracked in the study by means of TCR repertoire profiling. The research as a whole found: The apparently early alphabetaT-cell count recovery about two months after transplant was reportedly dependent on only several hundred rapidly expanded clones derived from non-depleted graft cells. Over subsequent months, a decline in hyperexpanded clone frequencies was noted, and after one year, T-cell counts and TCRbeta diversity were mostly ascribed to newly produced T cells. In some patients, high TCRbeta diversity at day 60 was attributed to recipient T cells and intrathymic progenitors that had survived conditioning.

As regards this clonotype: Its specific antigen is unknown. No clone much larger than this one lies a single base away; base qualities are absent.

The CDR1 and CDR2 encoded by the germline V gene are SNHLY and FYNNEI. The CDR3, cysteine through phenylalanine, is 14 amino acids long. Only CDR3 DNA is held: 42 bases, read in frame from base 1. V loses 6 bases of germline sequence and J loses 5 bases, and the interval between the two ends is 17 bases. What the treatment or condition label conveys for this sample: allogeneic hematopoietic cell transplantation with graft depleted of TCRalphabeta T cells and CD19 B cells. The children who served as transplant recipients had been given grafts of TCRalphabeta/CD19-depleted allogeneic hematopoietic cells. Library preparation was by PCR. Data came from an Illumina HiSeq 2500. TCR library preparation used molecular barcoding, with unique molecular identifiers applied to normalize quantification of the TCRbeta repertoire. Using fastp trimming at Q25 and MiXCR clonotype assembly, TCRdb reanalyzed the public sequencing data and kept in-frame beta chains. Every CDR3 protein is listed once, alongside the most common genes and DNA of its rows. The sample table records fewer than 700,000 distinct CDR3 sequences; 23% of these occur just once. The ten most abundant clones make up roughly 14% of the sample.

The sequencing used PBMCs, mostly from graft donor cells, collected 360 days after TCRalphabeta/CD19-depleted stem cell transplant. The TCR sequence derives from a boy under two years old who had a stem cell transplant for acute myeloid leukemia, so the T cells may come from the graft donor. Recombination connected TRBV2 to TRBJ2-7; the D gene is possibly TRBD2, with 5 bases matching. The CDR3: CASSSSGHGNEQYF. The DNA sequence reads TGTGCCAGCAGCAGCAGTGGGCACGGGAACGAGCAGTACTTC.